Reported below is one T cell receptor (beta chain). The data originate from a study of CD8 T cells in Susac syndrome. Random hexamers were used to reverse transcribe roughly 0.5 to 1 ug of RNA. TCRdb redid the calling of the immunoSEQ multiplex PCR reads with MiXCR, one entry per CDR3 protein. The sample consists of about 130,000 distinct CDR3 sequences, just under 95% of them appearing once. Germline lookup yields CDR1 LGHNA and CDR2 YNFKEQ. This CDR3 spans 12 amino acids. V gave up 5 bases and J gave up 13 bases, with 12 bases separating them. The material sequenced was CD8+ T cells from PBMCs. The genes are TRBV4-2 and TRBJ2-6; D is ambiguous. The receptor was isolated from a human donor with Susac syndrome. The CDR3 loop is CASSLDGLVLTF. In DNA form, the CDR3 reads TGTGCCAGCAGCTTGGATGGGCTGGTCCTGACTTTC.